The following is a T cell receptor beta chain sequence with its context. Source study methods: Reference gene primers were amplified, and this amplification served to estimate nucleated cell counts. The assay was immunoSEQ multiplex PCR, and TCRdb's table has in-frame clones only and misses some. The V and J calls and clone size were taken over from that table, and D and trimming were inferred from the DNA. The data show around 120,000 clones, less than 90% seen once. The length of the CDR3 is 19 residues. Germline CDR1 reads LGHDT; CDR2 reads YNNKEL (reference sequence). V lost 0 bases, J lost 1 base, and 20 bases lay in between. The sample originates from a study of blood T cell repertoires in COVID-19. Study information: Samples of COVID-19 (acute and convalescent) were obtained from the United States, Italy and Spain. PBMCs, B-cell-depleted T cells, or T cells were the source of the cDNA or gDNA that made up the material.

The V call is TRBV3-1 (or the pseudogene TRBV3-2), the J call TRBJ2-3; D gene unclear. The TCR sequence derives from a man older than 75 with acute or convalescent COVID-19. The specimen was peripheral blood. In DNA, the CDR3 is TGTGCCAGCAGCCAAGATCTGATGGATGAGAGCGACGGCACAGATACGCAGTATTTT. Its protein product is CASSQDLMDESDGTDTQYF.